A selection of T cell receptor beta chains follows, all from one sample in a study of long-term antiretroviral therapy in people with HIV. The table came from immunoSEQ multiplex PCR; TCRdb's copy has only in-frame clones and leaves some out. The table includes around 16,000 clones, about four fifths detected once. The sequences come from unsorted PBMCs, collected just before starting antiretroviral therapy. The origin of the receptors is a man in his forties with HIV. Both conserved end residues are part of each CDR3. A D gene is named only where the DNA matches it firmly. For some rows the clone size is stated as once, few or many, or as a class when expanded; others skip it.

NA	TRBV7-9	TRBJ2-5	TRBD1	TGTGCCAGCAGCCCGTGGGGGGGACAGGGAGGAGAGACCCAGTACTTC	CASSPWGGQGGETQYF
NA	TRBV5-1	TRBJ1-1	NA	TGCGCCAGCAGCTTGGGCCATGGGGTTCTAACTGAAGCTTTCTTT	CASSLGHGVLTEAFF
NA	TRBV6-6	TRBJ2-1	NA	TGTGCCAGCAGTTCCTCGGGACCCGCCAATGAGCAGTTCTTC	CASSSSGPANEQFF
once	TRBV19	TRBJ2-7	TRBD2	TGTGCCAGTAGTACCATACTAGCGGGAGAAATTTCAGGCTCCTACGAGCAGTACTTC	CASSTILAGEISGSYEQYF
NA	TRBV2	TRBJ1-5	NA	TGTGCCAGCAGTGATTGGGGCCAGGTCAATCAGCCCCAGCATTTT	CASSDWGQVNQPQHF
NA	TRBV27	TRBJ2-2	NA	TGTGCCAGCGGAAAGTCCGGGGAGCTGTTTTTT	CASGKSGELFF
NA	TRBV5-1	TRBJ2-1	TRBD1	TGCGCCAGCAGCTTGGGGACAGGGGTCTACAATGAGCAGTTCTTC	CASSLGTGVYNEQFF
NA	TRBV5-1	TRBJ1-3	NA	TGCGCCAGCAGCTTGGAGGTCAGGAGCTCTGGAAACACCATATATTTT	CASSLEVRSSGNTIYF
NA	TRBV6-1	TRBJ2-7	NA	TGTGCCAGCAGTGAAGCTACGTTTACGGGCTCCTACGAGCAGTACTTC	CASSEATFTGSYEQYF
NA	TRBV18	TRBJ1-1	NA	TGTGCCAGCTCCCCTCGACCCCCCGGTGGCACTGAAGCTTTCTTT	CASSPRPPGGTEAFF
NA	TRBV5-5	TRBJ2-7	NA	TGTGCCAGCAGCTTGACGGGCTACGAGCAGTACTTC	CASSLTGYEQYF
few	TRBV4-1	TRBJ1-5	NA	TGCGCCAGCAGCCAACTACAGCAATCCGGCAATCAGCCCCAGCATTTT	CASSQLQQSGNQPQHF
NA	TRBV30	TRBJ1-5	NA	TGTGCCTGGAGAAGACCGGGAGCGAATCAGCCCCAGCATTTT	CAWRRPGANQPQHF
NA	TRBV2	TRBJ2-2	NA	TGTGCCAGCGGGGCATCTCTAGCTCCCACCGGGGAGCTGTTTTTT	CASGASLAPTGELFF
NA	TRBV27	TRBJ2-1	TRBD2	TGTGCCAGCAGTTTGACTAGCGGGAGGGCTCTGGATGAGCAGTTCTTC	CASSLTSGRALDEQFF
NA	TRBV7-9	TRBJ2-2	NA	TGTGCCAGCAGCTTAGTCTCCCATCCCGGGGAGCTGTTTTTT	CASSLVSHPGELFF
NA	TRBV5-1	TRBJ2-5	NA	TGCGCCAGCAGCTTGGGTGAAGAGACCCAGTACTTC	CASSLGEETQYF
NA	TRBV9	TRBJ1-1	NA	TGTGCCAGCAGCGGGGACACCATCATCCGAGGGAACACTGAAGCTTTCTTT	CASSGDTIIRGNTEAFF
NA	TRBV21-1	TRBJ1-1	NA	TGTGCCAGCAGCAAGTCCGCGGAGCCAGGCACTGAAGCTTTCTTT	CASSKSAEPGTEAFF
once	TRBV6-1	TRBJ2-3	NA	TGTGCCAGCGCCGACGGACGTTGGGGCACAGATACGCAGTATTTT	CASADGRWGTDTQYF
NA	TRBV7-9	TRBJ1-2	NA	TGTGCCAGCAGCTTAGCGTCTTACTATGGCTACACCTTC	CASSLASYYGYTF
NA	TRBV27	TRBJ2-7	NA	TGTGCCAGCAGTTTAAGTCCCGGGACAAGCTACGAGCAGTACTTC	CASSLSPGTSYEQYF
NA	TRBV5-6	TRBJ1-2	TRBD1	TGTGCCAGCAGCCCCGCCCCACAGGGGGCAGAATATGGCTACACCTTC	CASSPAPQGAEYGYTF
NA	TRBV2	TRBJ2-7	NA	TGTGCCAGCAGTGAAGTAGGCCGTCTCGCCGAGCAGTACTTC	CASSEVGRLAEQYF
NA	TRBV2	TRBJ2-5	NA	TGTGCCAGCAGTGAAACCCTCCCCCGGGACATGTACCAAGAGACCCAGTACTTC	CASSETLPRDMYQETQYF
NA	TRBV5-1	TRBJ1-4	TRBD1	TGCGCCAGCAGTCCCACAGGGGTGGCTAATGAAAAACTGTTTTTT	CASSPTGVANEKLFF
few	TRBV9	TRBJ2-2	NA	TGTGCCAGCAGCCCGGAGAACACCGGGGAGCTGTTTTTT	CASSPENTGELFF
NA	TRBV5-8	TRBJ2-2	NA	TGTGCCAGCAGCTTGGGGGTTAACACCGGGGAGCTGTTTTTT	CASSLGVNTGELFF
NA	TRBV14	TRBJ1-1	NA	TGTGCCAGCAGCTGGGGAGGGGGCACTGAAGCTTTCTTT	CASSWGGGTEAFF